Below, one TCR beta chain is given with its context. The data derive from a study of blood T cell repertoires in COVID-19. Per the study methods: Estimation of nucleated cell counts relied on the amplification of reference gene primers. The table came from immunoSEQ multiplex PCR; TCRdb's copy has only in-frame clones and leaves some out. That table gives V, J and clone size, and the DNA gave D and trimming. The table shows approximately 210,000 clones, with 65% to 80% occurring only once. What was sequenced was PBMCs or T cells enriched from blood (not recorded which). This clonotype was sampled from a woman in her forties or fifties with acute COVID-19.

In DNA, the CDR3 is TGTGCCAGCAGCTCAAGTTACGGGACTAGCAAGAGCTCCTACAATGAGCAGTTCTTC. As protein: CASSSSYGTSKSSYNEQFF. The chain uses TRBV7-2 and TRBJ2-1; 9 bases are a match to TRBD2. Trimming removed 4 bases from V and 0 bases from J; junction bases left unmatched: 13. The CDR3 has 19 amino acids. Looked up from germline, CDR1 is SGHTA and CDR2 is FQGNSA.